These 17 T cell receptor beta chains came from one sample sequenced in a study of cytomegalovirus exposure and HLA in healthy donors. Sequencing was performed with immunoSEQ multiplex PCR; in TCRdb, only in-frame clones are kept and a portion is missing. The sample shows about 150,000 clones, approximately 94% of them seen only once. The sequenced material came from PBMCs. All receptors derive from a man younger than 35 in good health and CMV-seropositive.

This rearrangement joins TRBV27 to TRBJ2-1, with 7 bases aligning to TRBD1. The CDR3 is made up of 12 amino acids. CDR1 MNHEY and CDR2 SMNVEV come from the germline V gene (reference sequence). V shed 5 bases, J shed 10 bases, and the junction held 5 bases outside the gene matches. In nucleotides, the CDR3 is TGTGCCAGCAGTCCCAGGACAGGAGAGCAGTTCTTC. Translating it yields CASSPRTGEQFF.

The rearrangement links TRBV28 to TRBJ2-4; 8 nucleotides align to TRBD1. Germline V gives CDR1 MDHEN, CDR2 SYDVKM. This CDR3 spans 15 amino acids. V lost 8 bases and J lost 1; bases outside the gene matches: 7. For the CDR3, the DNA is TGTGCCAGCGGCTCAGGGGGCTTGGCCAAAAACATTCAGTACTTC. Translation: CASGSGGLAKNIQYF.

The CDR3 DNA follows: TGTGCCAGTAGGGGGCGGGGGTACAATGAGCAGTTCTTC. Translation gives CASRGRGYNEQFF. The chain uses TRBV19 and TRBJ2-1; 7 bases line up with TRBD2. The length of the CDR3 is 13 residues. V gave up 6 bases and J gave up 4 bases; unmatched junction bases: 3. The germline gives CDR1 LNHDA, CDR2 SQIVND (reference sequence).

The chain couples TRBV30 to TRBJ2-2; TRBD1 aligns across 9 bases. This CDR3 contains 13 residues. Germline CDR1 and CDR2: GTSNPN and SVGIG (reference sequence). Trimming took 3 bases from V and 7 from J; bases not matched to a gene: 3. The CDR3 bases are TGTGCCTGGAGGGGGACAGGGAGCGGGGAGCTGTTTTTT. This gives the protein CAWRGTGSGELFF.

This rearrangement joins TRBV2 to TRBJ1-2; no firm D call. The CDR3 is made up of 14 amino acids. Germline V gene data show CDR1 as SNHLY and CDR2 as FYNNEI. V was pared by 0 bases and J by 4 bases, with 9 bases between. CDR3 protein: CASSEARQSYGYTF. The CDR3, as DNA: TGTGCCAGCAGTGAAGCGCGGCAGAGCTATGGCTACACCTTC.

This chain uses TRBV6-5 with TRBJ2-2; 10 positions match TRBD2. V dropped 6 bases and J dropped 6; count of bases not matched to a gene: 7. CDR1 is MNHEY, CDR2 SVGAGI, per germline. CDR3 length: 15 amino acids. The CDR3 region has the DNA TGTGCCAGCAGGTCTAGCGGGAGTATCTCCGGGGAGCTGTTTTTT. Its protein is CASRSSGSISGELFF.

This chain joins TRBV10-1 and TRBJ2-7, with 11 nucleotides matching TRBD1. The CDR3 loop spans 14 amino acids. V was clipped by 3 bases and J by 6 bases; unmatched bases: 4. The germline gives CDR1 WNHNN, CDR2 SYGVQD (reference sequence). As DNA, the CDR3 is TGCGCCAGCAGTGACCGGGACAGGGGGTTCGAGCAGTACTTC. It is translated as CASSDRDRGFEQYF.

The chain couples TRBV2 to TRBJ2-7, with D possibly TRBD1 on 5 matching bases. The CDR3 length is 11 residues. The V gene lost 9 bases and the J gene lost 5 bases, with 11 bases spanning the gap. CDR1 is SNHLY and CDR2 is FYNNEI in the germline V gene. The CDR3 coding sequence is TGTGCCAGTCAGGGCTCTAACGAGCAGTACTTC. It encodes CASQGSNEQYF. The full variable domain, completed using reference TRBV2 and TRBJ2-7, is EPEVTQTPSHQVTQMGQEVILRCVPISNHLYFYWYRQILGQKVEFLVSFYNNEISEKSEIFDDQFSVERPDGSNFTLKIRSTKLEDSAMYFCASQGSNEQYFGPGTRLTVT.

The chain carries TRBV9 and TRBJ1-1; 9 bases align to TRBD1. CDR3 length equals 16 residues. V lost 4 bases to trimming and J lost 4 bases; unmatched junction nucleotides: 11. The germline V gene encodes CDR1 SGDLS and CDR2 YYNGEE. This CDR3 reads CASSPPGQGSGTEAFF. The CDR3 coding sequence is TGTGCCAGCAGCCCACCAGGACAGGGGTCGGGCACTGAAGCTTTCTTT.

This sequence joins TRBV14 and TRBJ1-2, with 8 bases that match TRBD1. Germline trimming cut 4 bases from V and 4 bases from J; bases unmatched to any gene: 2. Germline V CDR1 and CDR2: SGHDN, FVKESK. This CDR3 has 13 amino acids. The CDR3 DNA follows: TGTGCCAGCAGCCCCGGACAGGGCTATGGCTACACCTTC. Translating it yields CASSPGQGYGYTF.

The chain combines TRBV7-6 with TRBJ1-1; a possible D gene is TRBD1 (6 bases). CDR1 is SGHVS, CDR2 FNYEAQ, per germline. There are 11 residues in the CDR3. V dropped 4 bases and J dropped 8 bases, with 8 bases sitting between them. The chain's CDR3 is CASSSTGEAFF. CDR3 DNA sequence: TGTGCCAGCAGCTCAACAGGGGAAGCTTTCTTT.

This clone has a single count. The J gene is TRBJ2-7, the V gene TRBV27, with D uncertain. This CDR3 region has 11 residues. V lost 3 bases and J lost 4, with 4 bases in between. Germline V gene lookup returns CDR1 MNHEY and CDR2 SMNVEV (reference sequence). The CDR3 DNA reads TGTGCCAGCAGTTTCTTTTACGAGCAGTACTTC. Amino acid sequence: CASSFFYEQYF.

This chain uses TRBV2 with TRBJ2-3; 7 bases map to TRBD2. Germline CDR1 reads SNHLY; CDR2 reads FYNNEI. The CDR3 length is 15 residues. The V and J ends lost 5 bases and 0 bases, in that order; junction bases with no gene match: 5. DNA for the CDR3: TGTGCCAGCAGTACCCAGCGGGGTAGCACAGATACGCAGTATTTT. Translation gives CASSTQRGSTDTQYF.

This clone occurred once. The CDR3 sequence is CSVAGSAGGYNEQFF. The CDR3 nucleotides are TGCAGCGTTGCGGGTTCAGCGGGAGGGTACAATGAGCAGTTCTTC. V gene TRBV29-1 combines with J gene TRBJ2-1; TRBD2 matches 10 bases. The V gene's germline CDR1 is SQVTM and CDR2 ANQGSEA. Trimming cost V 4 bases and J 4 bases; bases outside gene matches: 7. The CDR3 is 15 amino acids.

CDR3 in amino acids: CSVNPGTGGETQYF. The DNA of the CDR3 is TGCAGCGTGAATCCCGGGACAGGGGGAGAGACCCAGTACTTC. This sequence joins TRBV29-1 and TRBJ2-5, with TRBD1 identical over 11 bases. The CDR3 runs to 14 residues. V shed 6 bases and J 4 bases; nucleotides not matched to a gene: 7. CDR1 SQVTM and CDR2 ANQGSEA come from the germline V gene.

The J gene is TRBJ1-1, the V gene TRBV18, with D uncertain. With 6 bases removed from V and 1 base from J, the gap between germline ends came to 9 bases. Germline values: CDR1 KGHSH, CDR2 LQKENI. The CDR3 spans 13 residues. DNA for the CDR3: TGTGCCAGCTCGTCAACAGAGAACACTGAAGCTTTCTTT. Translating gives CASSSTENTEAFF.

V usage is TRBV28 and J usage is TRBJ1-5; 8 bases map to TRBD1. CDR1 is MDHEN, CDR2 SYDVKM, per germline. Trimming at V came to 5 bases and at J to 4 bases, leaving 7 bases not matched to a gene. This CDR3 is 15 amino acids long. The CDR3, as DNA: TGTGCCAGCAGTAACAGGGGGATAGGAAATCAGCCCCAGCATTTT. It codes for CASSNRGIGNQPQHF.